Below are 15 T cell receptor beta chains sequenced from a single sample in a study of T cell responses to AZD1222 COVID-19 vaccine. The protocol was immunoSEQ multiplex PCR, while the TCRdb copy is restricted to in-frame clones and leaves out a portion. The profile shows around 130,000 clones, roughly 92% of them singletons. Sequenced here: peripheral blood, sampled 28 days after the second AZD1222 dose. Every receptor here comes from an adult who received the AZD1222 COVID-19 vaccine.

The CDR3, as DNA: TGTGCCAGCAGCTTAATGATGACAGACGAGCAGTACTTC. This encodes CASSLMMTDEQYF. J is TRBJ2-7 and V is TRBV7-3, with a possible D match to TRBD1 (5 bases). The CDR3 has 13 amino acids. V was cut by 1 base and J by 5 bases, with 9 bases left in between. Germline V lookup: CDR1 SGHTA, CDR2 FQGTGA.

CDR3 residues: CASSFTPGHSYEQYF. CDR3 coding DNA: TGTGCCAGCAGTTTCACCCCGGGTCACTCCTACGAGCAGTACTTC. The chain links TRBV28 to TRBJ2-7; D not resolved. The CDR3 covers 15 residues. V lost 3 bases and J 0 bases, leaving 12 bases between the germline ends. Per germline, CDR1 MDHEN and CDR2 SYDVKM.

This chain joins TRBV3-1 (or the pseudogene TRBV3-2) and TRBJ1-1; the D gene is possibly TRBD1 (5 bases). The V and J ends lost 4 bases and 6 bases respectively, with 12 bases between them. CDR3 length: 13 amino acids. The germline gives CDR1 LGHDT, CDR2 YNNKEL (reference sequence). The CDR3 sequence: CASSPLGRAEAFF. The CDR3 nucleotides are TGTGCCAGCAGCCCCTTGGGCAGGGCTGAAGCTTTCTTT.

The rearrangement links TRBV7-2 to TRBJ1-6; D is unresolved. Germline V gene sequence: CDR1 SGHTA, CDR2 FQGNSA. The V end was cut by 1 base, the J end by 14 bases, with 12 bases between. The CDR3 loop spans 13 amino acids. CDR3 sequence (DNA): TGTGCCAGCAGCTTAGAACCGCTTGAGGCCCTCCACTTT. Its protein is CASSLEPLEALHF.

V gene TRBV2 combines with J gene TRBJ2-7; 11 bases match TRBD2. Germline V gives CDR1 SNHLY, CDR2 FYNNEI. The J segment lost 2 bases and the V segment lost 8 bases, leaving 5 bases of the junction unmatched. The CDR3 is 14 residues long. CDR3: CASVRLAGTYEQYF. CDR3 nucleotides: TGTGCCAGCGTAAGACTAGCGGGGACCTACGAGCAGTACTTC. The full variable domain, in which reference TRBV2 and TRBJ2-7 provide the parts outside the CDR3, is EPEVTQTPSHQVTQMGQEVILRCVPISNHLYFYWYRQILGQKVEFLVSFYNNEISEKSEIFDDQFSVERPDGSNFTLKIRSTKLEDSAMYFCASVRLAGTYEQYFGPGTRLTVT.

V gene TRBV5-4 combines with J gene TRBJ2-2; 10 nucleotides agree with TRBD2. This CDR3 region has 18 residues. V lost 0 bases, J lost 5 bases, and 10 bases stayed unmatched. Germline V CDR1 and CDR2: SGHNT, YYREEE (reference sequence). Written as DNA, the CDR3 is TGTGCCAGCAGCTTGGGTGGTAGCGGGAGGCCGGGGACCGGGGAGCTGTTTTTT. It specifies CASSLGGSGRPGTGELFF.

This chain connects TRBV12-5 to TRBJ1-2; no definite D call. The ends were cut back, 5 bases at V and 8 bases at J, with 12 bases in the middle. The CDR3 is made up of 12 amino acids. Germline V gene data show CDR1 as LGHNT and CDR2 as FRNRAP. CDR3 region: CASGPSHGGYTF. The CDR3, as DNA: TGTGCTAGTGGTCCCTCCCATGGCGGCTACACCTTC.

The chain carries TRBV28 and TRBJ2-5, with 8 nucleotides matching TRBD1. CDR3 length: 15 amino acids. Germline V lookup: CDR1 MDHEN, CDR2 SYDVKM. V lost 2 bases, J lost 1 base, and 3 bases stayed unmatched. CDR3 in amino acids: CASSLPGQGQETQYF. CDR3 nucleotide sequence: TGTGCCAGCAGTTTACCAGGACAGGGCCAAGAGACCCAGTACTTC.

The DNA for the CDR3 is TGTGCCAGCAGCTTCGAGGGACCGAACTACGAGCAGTACTTC. It encodes CASSFEGPNYEQYF. The J gene is TRBJ2-7, the V gene TRBV7-9; D possibly matches TRBD1 or TRBD2 (5 bases each). Germline lookup yields CDR1 SEHNR and CDR2 FQNEAQ (reference sequence). The CDR3 covers 14 residues. Trimming stripped 3 bases from V and 3 bases from J, with 12 bases between. Together with reference TRBV7-9 and TRBJ2-7, the CDR3 gives the full variable domain: DTGVSQNPRHKITKRGQNVTFRCDPISEHNRLYWYRQTLGQGPEFLTYFQNEAQLEKSRLLSDRFSAERPKGSFSTLEIQRTEQGDSAMYLCASSFEGPNYEQYFGPGTRLTVT.

The V gene is TRBV15, the J gene TRBJ2-2; 9 bases fit TRBD1. The CDR3 extends over 17 amino acids. Germline V gene lookup returns CDR1 LNHNV and CDR2 YYDKDF (reference sequence). The junction had 7 bases not matched to a gene; V was cut back by 0 bases and J by 5 bases. The CDR3 coding sequence is TGTGCCACCAGCAGAGATGGGGGACAGGGTAGAACCGGGGAGCTGTTTTTT. Protein product: CATSRDGGQGRTGELFF.

This chain joins TRBV7-2 and TRBJ2-3; 9 bases fit TRBD2. The CDR3 has 15 amino acids. Germline values: CDR1 SGHTA, CDR2 FQGNSA. V was clipped by 4 bases and J by 3 bases; unmatched bases: 5. The CDR3 DNA sequence: TGTGCCAGCAGCTCGAGCGGGGGGCAGACAGATACGCAGTATTTT. It is translated as CASSSSGGQTDTQYF.

J is TRBJ1-1 and V is TRBV30; the D gene is possibly TRBD1 (6 bases). CDR3 size: 13 residues. The germline CDR1 and CDR2 sequences are GTSNPN and SVGIG (reference sequence). V gave up 4 bases and J gave up 4 bases, with 13 bases separating them. The CDR3, as DNA: TGTGCCTGGACCCGACAGGACGGCACTGAAGCTTTCTTT. Translating gives CAWTRQDGTEAFF.

The chain recombines TRBV11-3 with TRBJ2-3; D remains ambiguous. The germline V gene encodes CDR1 SGHNT and CDR2 YENEEA. There are 14 residues in the CDR3. V was trimmed by 0 bases and J by 4 bases, leaving 8 bases between them. The CDR3 loop reads CASSLDIEADTQYF. The CDR3 nucleotides are TGTGCCAGCAGCTTAGACATAGAAGCAGATACGCAGTATTTT. Supplemented by reference TRBV11-3 and TRBJ2-3, the full variable domain reads EAGVVQSPRYKIIEKKQPVAFWCNPISGHNTLYWYLQNLGQGPELLIRYENEEAVDDSQLPKDRFSAERLKGVDSTLKIQPAELGDSAVYLCASSLDIEADTQYFGPGTRLTVL.

The chain carries TRBV7-9 and TRBJ1-1, with TRBD1 identical over 7 bases. Germline V gene data show CDR1 as SEHNR and CDR2 as FQNEAQ (reference sequence). V trimming: 5 bases; J trimming: 5 bases; junction bases outside the gene matches: 5. The CDR3 totals 13 residues. The CDR3 loop reads CASSPLQGTEAFF. DNA for the CDR3: TGTGCCAGCAGCCCATTACAGGGGACTGAAGCTTTCTTT.

The V gene is TRBV14, the J gene TRBJ2-2; tentatively, D is TRBD1 (5 bases). Trimming shortened V by 1 base and J by 9 bases, and 12 bases separated the two germline ends. CDR3 length: 14 amino acids. The germline CDR1 and CDR2 sequences are SGHDN and FVKESK. CDR3 sequence (DNA): TGTGCCAGCAGCCAAGGACAGTCGAGTCGGGAGCTGTTTTTT. Amino acids: CASSQGQSSRELFF. The full variable domain, rest sourced from reference TRBV14 and TRBJ2-2, is EAGVTQFPSHSVIEKGQTVTLRCDPISGHDNLYWYRRVMGKEIKFLLHFVKESKQDESGMPNNRFLAERTGGTYSTLKVQPAELEDSGVYFCASSQGQSSRELFFGEGSRLTVL.